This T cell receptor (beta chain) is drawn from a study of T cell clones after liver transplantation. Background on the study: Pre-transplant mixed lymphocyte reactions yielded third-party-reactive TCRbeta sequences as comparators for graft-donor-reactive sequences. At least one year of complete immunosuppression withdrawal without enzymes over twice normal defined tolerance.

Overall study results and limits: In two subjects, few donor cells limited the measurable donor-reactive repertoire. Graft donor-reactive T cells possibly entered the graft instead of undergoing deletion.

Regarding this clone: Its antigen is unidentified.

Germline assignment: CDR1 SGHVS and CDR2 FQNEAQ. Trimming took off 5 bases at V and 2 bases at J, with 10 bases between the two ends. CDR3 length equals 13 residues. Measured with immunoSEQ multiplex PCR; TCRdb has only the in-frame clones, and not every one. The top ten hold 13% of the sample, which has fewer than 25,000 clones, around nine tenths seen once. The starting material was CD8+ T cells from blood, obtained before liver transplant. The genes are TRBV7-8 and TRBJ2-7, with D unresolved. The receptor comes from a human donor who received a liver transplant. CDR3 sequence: CASSPDLTYEQYF. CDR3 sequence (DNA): TGTGCCAGCAGCCCGGATCTAACCTACGAGCAGTACTTC. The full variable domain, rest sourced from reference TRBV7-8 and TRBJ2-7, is GAGVSQSPRYKVAKRGQDVALRCDPISGHVSLFWYQQALGQGPEFLTYFQNEAQLDKSGLPSDRFFAERPEGSVSTLKIQRTQQEDSAVYLCASSPDLTYEQYFGPGTRLTVT.